What follows describes a single TCR beta chain. There is no known antigen for this receptor. Per-nucleotide qualities are absent, and no much larger clonotype sits a single base away. In Seattle, one collaborating source enrolled patients while the infection was active and tracked those patients longitudinally over the course of disease. Collaborating institutions collected whole blood in K2EDTA tubes following their own protocols. For TCRbeta analysis, collaborator samples were shipped as frozen whole blood, as isolated PBMCs, or as DNA extracted from either sample type. This record belongs to a study of blood T cell repertoires in COVID-19 (dated by TCRdb to 2018 to 2021). Regarding the study in general: Samples covering the acute and convalescent phases of COVID-19 were provided by collaborators in the United States, Italy and Spain. The prospective study material was composed of cDNA or gDNA derived from T cells, B-cell-depleted T cells, or PBMCs. Subjects who had been exposed to COVID-19, were actively infected with it, or had recovered from it provided the deeply sampled blood TCRbeta repertoires that made up the dataset. A freely available public database, intended as a resource for researchers studying the immune response to SARS-CoV-2, is where the repertoires were released. Samples came from the ongoing ImmuneRACE study (first 160 participants) plus 1,254 subjects from 6 global collaborators. Sample metadata almost always included a de-identified subject ID, COVID-19 status, age in years and sex. Where available, HLA class I and class II types were obtained from metadata supplied by the sample provider rather than from assay-based typing.

The CDR3 covers 15 residues, taking in both the cysteine and the phenylalanine. CDR3 DNA is the only sequence kept; it has 45 bases, read in frame from the first base. The germline V gene sets CDR1 to SGDLS and CDR2 to YYNGEE. Trimming costs V 3 bases and J 4 bases, and their ends lie 13 bases apart. Summary of the overall study and its limitations: How much clinical and demographic metadata was included differed by source and by participant, and the metadata was provided uncurated.

TCRbeta CDR3 regions were amplified from genomic DNA using the immunoSEQ Assay, a bias-controlled multiplex PCR. Under the source paper's analysis protocol: Nucleated cell counts per sample were estimated from amplification of reference gene primers within the assay. To quantify the absolute abundance of each unique TCRbeta CDR3 rearrangement, sequence reads were collapsed and filtered. For each sample, productive Simpson clonality was calculated as the square root of Simpson's diversity index over productive rearrangements. TCRdb carries this immuneACCESS record with in-frame sequences only. Its versions omit some clonotypes, under half of them owing to an unresolved V gene in the studies checked, with the rest unexplained. Clone size and V and J calls were adopted from that table, with D and trimming inferred from the DNA. The sample yields about 210,000 clones; roughly 85% were counted once. The biggest ten clones account for around 2.5% of the sample.

Specimen: peripheral blood. This clonotype originated in a woman in her 70s with COVID-19, enrolled during active disease. The sequence is built from TRBV9 and TRBJ1-4; the D gene lacks a confident call. The DNA is TGTGCCAGCAGCGCCAGTCCGGGGAATAATGAAAAACTGTTTTTT. The resulting protein is CASSASPGNNEKLFF.